The 26 T cell receptor beta chains below come from one sample, sequenced in a study of patients and donors after allogeneic stem cell transplantation. MiXCR, run by TCRdb on the RT-PCR reads, gives a single entry per CDR3 protein. The data show approximately 200,000 distinct CDR3 sequences, with around two fifths seen just once and 9.5% to 13% held by the top ten. The sequenced sample consisted of blood, either unsorted or a sorted T cell fraction (not recorded which). Every receptor here comes from a human donor who was either an allogeneic HSCT recipient or a stem cell or donor lymphocyte infusion donor (not recorded which). It is not recorded whose cells these are; they may come from a transplant donor.

The chain has TRBV29-1 and TRBJ1-1; D call uncertain. From germline, CDR1 is SQVTM and CDR2 ANQGSEA. V gave up 4 bases and J gave up 0 bases, with 9 bases separating them. The CDR3 consists of 13 residues. CDR3 nucleotide sequence: TGCAGCGTTGGTCGGAGAATGAACACTGAAGCTTTCTTT. Translating it yields CSVGRRMNTEAFF.

The J gene is TRBJ2-7, the V gene TRBV2; the D is unclear. Germline V gene sequence: CDR1 SNHLY, CDR2 FYNNEI. V lost 10 bases to trimming and J lost 2 bases, with 9 bases between them. The CDR3 length is 11 residues. The CDR3 DNA is TGTGCCACCGCTTCCACCTACGAGCAGTACTTC. Protein: CATASTYEQYF.

This clonotype has more than one count but fewer than ten. Here the CDR3 reads CASSFIGQETQYF. In DNA, the CDR3 is TGTGCCAGCAGCTTTATCGGGCAAGAGACCCAGTACTTC. This chain uses TRBV5-8 with TRBJ2-5, with D unclear. The V end lost 2 bases, the J end lost 2 bases, and 7 bases lay between the germline ends. This CDR3 region has 13 residues. Germline loops: CDR1 SGHTS, CDR2 YDEGEE.

The chain recombines TRBV29-1 with TRBJ2-7, with D perhaps TRBD2 (6 bases). The length of the CDR3 is 13 residues. CDR1 and CDR2 (germline): SQVTM, ANQGSEA. The germline V and J ends were trimmed by 2 bases and 3 bases, with 11 bases remaining between them. CDR3 nucleotides: TGCAGCGTTGAATCCGGGACTGGCTACGAGCAGTACTTC. It translates to CSVESGTGYEQYF.

V is TRBV27 and J is TRBJ2-1, with D possibly matching TRBD1 (6 bases). CDR3 size: 16 residues. V was trimmed by 5 bases and J by 5 bases, leaving 19 bases between them. CDR1 MNHEY and CDR2 SMNVEV come from the germline V gene (reference sequence). The CDR3 protein is CASSRSLGTMNNEQFF. CDR3 DNA sequence: TGTGCCAGCAGTAGAAGTCTGGGGACAATGAACAATGAGCAGTTCTTC.

This clonotype is classed as medium-sized. V usage is TRBV12-3 or TRBV12-4 and J usage is TRBJ1-4; D call uncertain. Deletions cut 4 bases from V and 8 bases from J, with 14 bases between. This CDR3 region has 14 residues. The CDR3 bases are TGTGCCAGCAGTTCCTACAGCAGGCGGGAAAAACTGTTTTTT. This sequence encodes CASSSYSRREKLFF.

V is TRBV12-3 or TRBV12-4 and J is TRBJ2-5; D is perhaps TRBD2 (5 bases). Trimming took 3 bases from V and 5 from J, leaving 16 bases between them. This CDR3 contains 15 residues. CDR3 sequence (DNA): TGTGCCAGCAGTTTTTTTGAGGGTGCGCGGGAGACCCAGTACTTC. Translated: CASSFFEGARETQYF.

The table lists this clonotype with a few counts. The chain has TRBV4-3 and TRBJ1-4, with TRBD1 matching over 7 bases. CDR1 and CDR2 from the germline V gene are LGHNA and YSLEER. The trim removed 3 bases at V and 4 bases at J, leaving 5 bases unmatched. The length of the CDR3 is 15 residues. CDR3 loop: CASSQYRDSNEKLFF. For the CDR3, the DNA is TGCGCCAGCAGCCAGTACCGGGACAGTAATGAAAAACTGTTTTTT.

V usage is TRBV4-2 and J usage is TRBJ1-5; D not resolved. Germline lookup yields CDR1 LGHNA and CDR2 YNFKEQ. V shed 2 bases and J shed 7 bases, with 12 bases lying between them. The CDR3 is 14 residues long. The CDR3 coding sequence is TGTGCCAGCAGCCAACAAATAGTCATCCAGCCCCAGCATTTT. This codes for CASSQQIVIQPQHF.

Remarks on this clonotype: Compared with germline, one end of the junction differs, possibly owing to a read error. Written as DNA, the CDR3 is TGCAGTGCTAATGTCCTGAACGCCGGGGAGCTGTTTTTT. It specifies CSANVLNAGELFF. The chain has TRBV20-1 and TRBJ2-2; D is unresolved. The CDR3 has 13 residues. CDR1 and CDR2 from the germline V gene are DFQATT and SNEGSKA (reference sequence).

DNA of the CDR3: TGCAGCGCAGCCGGGACAGCGAGCACAGATACGCAGTATTTT. Its protein is CSAAGTASTDTQYF. The J gene is TRBJ2-3, the V gene TRBV29-1; 7 nucleotides agree with TRBD1. CDR3 length: 14 residues. Germline loops: CDR1 SQVTM, CDR2 ANQGSEA. After removal of 7 bases from V and 0 bases from J, the junction contained 7 bases not matched to a gene.

This clonotype has more than one count but fewer than ten. CDR3 amino acids: CASSIQGAGNTIYF. The CDR3 DNA reads as TGTGCCAGCAGCATACAGGGGGCTGGAAACACCATATATTTT. The genes are TRBV7-2 and TRBJ1-3, with 8 bases that match TRBD1. The V segment lost 5 bases and the J segment 2 bases; nucleotides outside the gene matches: 2. Germline V gene sequence: CDR1 SGHTA, CDR2 FQGNSA. The CDR3 length is 14 residues.

This clonotype was found a few times. The CDR3 sequence is CASSSLPVVARYEQFF. Here the CDR3 DNA reads TGTGCCAGCAGTTCCCTCCCGGTTGTAGCGCGATATGAGCAGTTCTTC. V gene TRBV6-2 or TRBV6-3 combines with J gene TRBJ2-1, with a possible D match to TRBD2 (5 bases). The CDR3 is 16 residues long. V lost 4 bases and J 8 bases, leaving 21 bases between the germline ends. Germline V CDR1 and CDR2: MNHEY, SVGEGT.

V and J are TRBV6-2 or TRBV6-3 and TRBJ2-7, with D possibly TRBD1 on 5 matching bases. The CDR3 has 12 residues. V was pared by 5 bases and J by 3 bases, with 8 bases between. CDR1 is MNHEY, CDR2 SVGEGT, per germline. The CDR3 region is CASSATGYEQYF. As DNA, the CDR3 is TGTGCCAGCAGTGCTACAGGCTACGAGCAGTACTTC.

In its sample, this clonotype was seen a few times. This rearrangement joins TRBV6-2 or TRBV6-3 to TRBJ1-5; D is perhaps TRBD1 (5 bases). The CDR3 is made up of 15 amino acids. CDR1 and CDR2 from the germline V gene are MNHEY and SVGEGT. The V end lost 0 bases, the J end lost 6 bases, and 12 bases lay between the germline ends. The CDR3 loop is CASSYSARGGQPQHF. Here the CDR3 DNA reads TGTGCCAGCAGTTACTCAGCACGGGGGGGTCAGCCCCAGCATTTT.

This clonotype came up a few times. V is TRBV29-1 and J is TRBJ2-5, with D hard to call. Trimming took 5 bases from V and 7 from J, leaving 11 bases between them. Germline lookup yields CDR1 SQVTM and CDR2 ANQGSEA. This CDR3 comprises 11 residues. Here the CDR3 DNA reads TGCAGCGTTAAGGAGACACGGACCCAGTACTTC. Encoded protein: CSVKETRTQYF.

The DNA for the CDR3 is TGTGCCAGCAGTGGCTCTCCGGGACAGGGAACGGCTTTCTTT. Translated, it gives CASSGSPGQGTAFF. The rearrangement links TRBV25-1 to TRBJ1-1; 9 positions agree with TRBD1. Germline V gene lookup returns CDR1 MGHDK and CDR2 SYGVNS. The V gene end was trimmed by 4 bases and the J gene end by 11 bases; junction bases not matched to a gene: 11. This CDR3 has 14 amino acids.

This clonotype was counted only a few times. This chain joins TRBV20-1 and TRBJ1-6, with 7 bases that match TRBD1. Germline V CDR1 and CDR2: DFQATT, SNEGSKA (reference sequence). V shed 5 bases and J 6 bases; nucleotides not matched to a gene: 13. The CDR3 is 16 amino acids. CDR3 DNA sequence: TGCAGTGCTCCTCCCCCCTTGACAGGGCTTAATTCACCCCTCCACTTT. It translates to CSAPPPLTGLNSPLHF.

This clonotype turned up a few times. V usage is TRBV7-3 and J usage is TRBJ2-5; D is tentatively TRBD1 or TRBD2 (6 bases each). V lost 5 bases, J lost 5 bases, and 12 bases lay in between. This CDR3 contains 13 residues. Germline values: CDR1 SGHTA, CDR2 FQGTGA. Here the CDR3 DNA reads TGTGCCAGCAGCCGAAAGGGGGGCGAGACCCAGTACTTC. Translating gives CASSRKGGETQYF.

This chain links TRBV4-2 with TRBJ1-2; D remains unclear. V was pared by 0 bases and J by 2 bases, with 7 bases between. This CDR3 comprises 14 residues. In germline, CDR1 is LGHNA, CDR2 YNFKEQ. The CDR3 DNA is TGTGCCAGCAGCCAAGAGGCGAGGAACTATGGCTACACCTTC. Protein product: CASSQEARNYGYTF.

The V call is TRBV15, the J call TRBJ2-1; D is unclear. V shed 2 bases and J shed 8 bases, with 10 bases lying between them. The germline CDR1 and CDR2 sequences are LNHNV and YYDKDF (reference sequence). This CDR3 has 13 residues. DNA of the CDR3: TGTGCCACCAGCAGACTAGGACGCGATGAGCAGTTCTTC. Translation gives CATSRLGRDEQFF.

This clonotype occurred many times. V usage is TRBV20-1 and J usage is TRBJ1-5; 9 bases match TRBD1. CDR1 DFQATT and CDR2 SNEGSKA come from the germline V gene (reference sequence). With 6 bases clipped from V and 6 bases from J, the junction kept 12 bases outside the gene matches. The CDR3 is 15 amino acids. The CDR3 sequence is CSAKNPGQGSQPQHF. Written as DNA, the CDR3 is TGCAGTGCCAAGAATCCGGGACAGGGTTCTCAGCCCCAGCATTTT.

V gene TRBV6-2 or TRBV6-3 combines with J gene TRBJ2-7, with 9 bases aligning to TRBD1. J gave up 5 bases and V 5 bases, and 10 bases lay outside the gene matches. This CDR3 has 15 residues. The germline CDR1 and CDR2 sequences are MNHEY and SVGEGT. CDR3 nucleotides: TGTGCCAGCAGTCCCCCCGGGACAGGGTACGACGAGCAGTACTTC. As protein: CASSPPGTGYDEQYF.

This clonotype was counted only a few times. The V call is TRBV29-1, the J call TRBJ1-1; no definite D call. This CDR3 comprises 13 residues. V shed 4 bases and J shed 1 base, with 10 bases lying between them. Germline V gives CDR1 SQVTM, CDR2 ANQGSEA. CDR3 sequence: CSVGPNKNTEAFF. CDR3 in DNA: TGCAGCGTTGGCCCTAACAAGAACACTGAAGCTTTCTTT.

The rearrangement links TRBV20-1 to TRBJ2-7; D is uncertain. The V gene's germline CDR1 is DFQATT and CDR2 SNEGSKA (reference sequence). CDR3 size: 15 residues. The ends were cut back, 5 bases at V and 2 bases at J, with 19 bases in the middle. DNA of the CDR3: TGCAGTGCTCCAGAAGGGTCTGCCCCCACCTACGAGCAGTACTTC. Translation gives CSAPEGSAPTYEQYF.

CDR3 DNA sequence: TGCGCCAGTACCGGCGGGGTGGGCACAGATACGCAGTATTTT. Protein: CASTGGVGTDTQYF. V gene TRBV5-1 combines with J gene TRBJ2-3; D may be TRBD2 (6 bases). Germline lookup yields CDR1 SGHRS and CDR2 YFSETQ. With 8 bases removed from V and 1 base from J, the gap between germline ends came to 14 bases. The CDR3 totals 14 residues.